These 3 T cell receptor beta chains were sequenced from one sample in a study of metastatic and nonmetastatic thyroid tumors. All patients were treatment-naive before thyroid surgery. TCRdb ran MiXCR on the PCR reads. The top ten hold more than 8% of the sample, which has over 35,000 clones, approximately 15% seen once. The sequenced material came from blood. The receptors were gathered from a female donor with papillary thyroid cancer or a benign thyroid nodule (not recorded which). Some clones in this sample may be carry-over from other donors' samples.

The table lists this clone with many counts. This may stem from a read error, because a much larger clone lies one nucleotide away. V usage is TRBV28 and J usage is TRBJ2-2; D gene unclear. Germline V gene data show CDR1 as MDHEN and CDR2 as SYDVKM. CDR3 length equals 13 residues. DNA for the CDR3: TGTGTCAGCACCACCTCGGCCCCACCGGAGCTGTTTTTT. It codes for CVSTTSAPPELFF. Full variable domain (rest looked up from reference TRBV28 and TRBJ2-2): DVKVTQSSRYLVKRTGEKVFLECVQDMDHENMFWYRQDPGLGLRLIYFSYDVKMKEKGDIPEGYSVSREKKERFSLILESASTNQTSMYLCVSTTSAPPELFFGEGSRLTVL.

This clone was seen repeatedly, ten times or more. The chain carries TRBV18 and TRBJ1-6; D unclear. This CDR3 contains 15 residues. Trimming took off 6 bases at V and 7 bases at J, with 16 bases between the two ends. Germline CDR1 is KGHSH and CDR2 is LQKENI. The CDR3 sequence: CASSPVPVPNSPLHF. Here the CDR3 DNA reads TGTGCCAGCTCGCCTGTTCCGGTCCCAAATTCACCCCTCCACTTT.

This clone was seen at least ten times. This rearrangement joins TRBV6-1 to TRBJ1-5, with D perhaps matching TRBD1 (5 bases). The CDR3 is 16 residues long. Germline V CDR1 and CDR2: MNHNS, SASEGT. The V end was cut by 6 bases, the J end by 3 bases, with 18 bases between. This chain's CDR3 is CASRTPRDGYNQPQHF. The CDR3 DNA reads as TGTGCCAGCAGAACTCCTCGGGACGGATACAATCAGCCCCAGCATTTT.